These 31 T cell receptor beta chains were all obtained from the same sample, sequenced in a study of graft-versus-host responses after intestinal transplantation (dated by TCRdb to the early 2020s). Their antigen targets remain unknown. According to the study, the label for this sample's time point signals: cells obtained before transplantation from donor or recipient. Library preparation was by the immunoSEQ multiplex PCR assay. This is the immuneACCESS table as TCRdb keeps it, with only in-frame sequences that have V and J called. A part of the clones is gone; compared with another copy, unresolved V genes explain less than half, and the rest is unexplained. The sample contains tens of thousands of clones, around 96% of them found a single time. The top ten clonotypes cover 0.2% to 0.25% of the sample. The source was unstimulated CD8+ T cells sorted from spleen or lymph node cells, collected before transplant. The receptors stem from a human donor who was the organ donor for an intestinal transplant.

The chain links TRBV7-8 to TRBJ1-4; D uncertain. The CDR3 contains 10 residues. Germline V gene sequence: CDR1 SGHVS, CDR2 FQNEAQ. V lost 1 base, J lost 11 bases, and 2 bases lay in between. The DNA of the CDR3 is TGTGCCAGCAGCTTAGTGAAACTGTTTTTT. This codes for CASSLVKLFF.

The V call is TRBV14, the J call TRBJ1-1; a possible D gene is TRBD1 (5 bases). Germline V CDR1 and CDR2: SGHDN, FVKESK. The CDR3 contains 16 residues. V gave up 2 bases and J gave up 1 base, with 14 bases separating them. CDR3 sequence reads: CASSQIPSTGNTEAFF. In DNA, the CDR3 is TGTGCCAGCAGCCAAATCCCCTCTACAGGGAACACTGAAGCTTTCTTT.

This chain connects TRBV13 to TRBJ2-5, with 9 bases fitting TRBD2. Judging by the DNA end, TRBJ2-7 fits better; the J call may be wrong. The CDR3 contains 15 residues. Per germline, CDR1 PRHDT and CDR2 FYEKMQ (reference sequence). The DNA for the CDR3 is TGTGCCAGCAGCTCCGGGCGGGGGGGAACCTACGAGCAGTACTTC. Translated, it gives CASSSGRGGTYEQYF.

The chain employs TRBV10-2 and TRBJ1-1; D is perhaps TRBD1 (5 bases). From germline, CDR1 is WSHSY and CDR2 SAAADI. V was clipped by 4 bases and J by 8 bases, with 14 bases between them. The CDR3 totals 13 residues. The CDR3 DNA is TGCGCCAGCAGTGCTAGCTTCGGGGCGGAAGCTTTCTTT. Protein: CASSASFGAEAFF.

The chain couples TRBV13 to TRBJ2-1, with 9 nucleotides matching TRBD2. The V segment lost 3 bases and the J segment 5 bases; nucleotides outside the gene matches: 5. The CDR3 sequence is 15 residues long. Germline V gene data show CDR1 as PRHDT and CDR2 as FYEKMQ (reference sequence). The CDR3 protein is CASSLRRLADNEQFF. The CDR3 nucleotides are TGTGCCAGCAGCTTGAGGAGACTAGCGGACAATGAGCAGTTCTTC.

The chain combines TRBV23-1 with TRBJ1-4; D not certain. TRBV23-1 is an ORF; its function is uncertain. The CDR3 runs 15 residues. V was shortened by 4 bases and J by 5 bases, with 14 bases between the two germline ends. CDR3 sequence: CASSLRRSKNEKLFF. The CDR3 DNA is TGCGCCAGCAGTCTTAGGAGGTCAAAAAATGAAAAACTGTTTTTT.

This clone appeared a few times. The J gene is TRBJ2-2, the V gene TRBV28, with TRBD2 identical over 7 bases. This CDR3 comprises 16 residues. Germline CDR1 and CDR2: MDHEN and SYDVKM. Unmatched junction bases numbered 8, after V lost 2 bases and J lost 5 bases. CDR3 sequence reads: CASSLGAGVRTGELFF. The CDR3 bases are TGTGCCAGCAGTTTAGGGGCGGGGGTGCGGACCGGGGAGCTGTTTTTT. Filled out from reference TRBV28 and TRBJ2-2, the complete variable domain reads DVKVTQSSRYLVKRTGEKVFLECVQDMDHENMFWYRQDPGLGLRLIYFSYDVKMKEKGDIPEGYSVSREKKERFSLILESASTNQTSMYLCASSLGAGVRTGELFFGEGSRLTVL.

The chain has TRBV28 and TRBJ2-5; D is ambiguous. Germline CDR1 is MDHEN and CDR2 is SYDVKM. With 1 base removed from V and 0 bases from J, the gap between germline ends came to 15 bases. This CDR3 region has 17 residues. CDR3 amino acids: CASSLYGQTLYQETQYF. The CDR3 DNA reads as TGTGCCAGCAGTTTATATGGTCAAACTCTGTACCAAGAGACCCAGTACTTC.

CDR3: CASSFGQDQETQYF. CDR3 DNA sequence: TGTGCCAGCAGTTTCGGACAGGATCAAGAGACCCAGTACTTC. V and J are TRBV27 and TRBJ2-5; 7 positions match TRBD1. This CDR3 has 14 amino acids. V lost 3 bases to trimming and J lost 2 bases; unmatched junction nucleotides: 3. Germline CDR1 and CDR2: MNHEY and SMNVEV (reference sequence).

This clone was detected only once. The chain's CDR3 is CASRSYGYTF. The DNA of the CDR3 is TGTGCCAGCAGGAGTTATGGCTACACCTTC. J is TRBJ1-2 and V is TRBV28, with D unclear. This CDR3 has 10 amino acids. With 6 bases removed from V and 5 bases from J, the gap between germline ends came to 4 bases. CDR1 and CDR2 (germline): MDHEN, SYDVKM.

V usage is TRBV19 and J usage is TRBJ1-5; D not resolved. The CDR3 length is 12 residues. CDR1 and CDR2 from the germline V gene are LNHDA and SQIVND (reference sequence). Between the trimmed V and J ends, which lost 5 bases and 4 bases, there was a span of 6 bases. The CDR3 reads CASSVGNQPQHF. CDR3 bases: TGTGCCAGTAGTGTGGGGAATCAGCCCCAGCATTTT.

The chain employs TRBV30 and TRBJ1-5; D remains unclear. CDR1 GTSNPN and CDR2 SVGIG come from the germline V gene (reference sequence). This CDR3 has 15 residues. Trimming pared 0 bases from V and 5 bases from J, leaving 14 bases between. The CDR3 nucleotides are TGTGCCTGGAGTGTAAGGTTCGGCGGGGATCAGCCCCAGCATTTT. Translating it yields CAWSVRFGGDQPQHF.

The chain recombines TRBV9 with TRBJ2-3; D unresolved. The germline gives CDR1 SGDLS, CDR2 YYNGEE. V was trimmed by 2 bases and J by 0 bases, leaving 7 bases between them. The CDR3 contains 14 residues. The DNA of the CDR3 is TGTGCCAGCAGCGTGTGGGGTAGCACAGATACGCAGTATTTT. Translating it yields CASSVWGSTDTQYF.

The V and J genes are TRBV2 and TRBJ2-3, with TRBD2 matching 16 bases. Losses at the gene ends were 9 bases for V and 2 bases for J; bases not matched to a gene: 8. CDR1 and CDR2 from the germline V gene are SNHLY and FYNNEI. The CDR3 is made up of 17 amino acids. CDR3 sequence (DNA): TGTGCCAGAACCGGGACTAGCGGGGGGGTTGTCACAGATACGCAGTATTTT. It is translated as CARTGTSGGVVTDTQYF.

The chain is built from TRBV7-8 and TRBJ1-4, with 12 bases aligning to TRBD1. Losses at the gene ends were 6 bases for V and 12 bases for J; bases not matched to a gene: 14. CDR1 and CDR2 (germline): SGHVS, FQNEAQ. This CDR3 has 16 amino acids. In DNA form, the CDR3 reads TGTGCCAGCAGTCTTTACGTCGGGACAGGGGGCGCAGAACTGTTTTTT. This encodes CASSLYVGTGGAELFF.

The gene calls are TRBV19 and TRBJ1-5; a possible D gene is TRBD1 (5 bases). Trimming pared 2 bases from V and 10 bases from J, leaving 15 bases between. Germline lookup yields CDR1 LNHDA and CDR2 SQIVND (reference sequence). The CDR3 has 14 residues. The CDR3 nucleotides are TGTGCCAGTAGTATATGGGACTTTTCAAAACCCCAGCATTTT. Its translation: CASSIWDFSKPQHF.

This chain uses TRBV19 with TRBJ2-5, with TRBD1 matching over 8 bases. The CDR3 consists of 17 residues. The trim removed 3 bases at V and 0 bases at J, leaving 9 bases unmatched. Per germline, CDR1 LNHDA and CDR2 SQIVND (reference sequence). This CDR3 reads CASSISAGGDYQETQYF. DNA of the CDR3: TGTGCCAGTAGTATTTCGGCAGGGGGCGATTACCAAGAGACCCAGTACTTC.

The chain uses TRBV27 and TRBJ2-7; D gene uncertain. Germline assignment: CDR1 MNHEY and CDR2 SMNVEV (reference sequence). V was pared by 1 base and J by 0 bases, with 7 bases between. The CDR3 covers 14 residues. CDR3 in DNA: TGTGCCAGCAGTTTATTGGGATTCTCCTACGAGCAGTACTTC. Translating it yields CASSLLGFSYEQYF.

This sequence joins TRBV7-3 and TRBJ2-3, with D tentatively TRBD1 (7 bases). Per the germline V gene, CDR1 is SGHTA and CDR2 is FQGTGA. V lost 5 bases and J 2 bases, leaving 11 bases between the germline ends. This CDR3 region has 14 residues. CDR3 region: CASSPGGHTDTQYF. The CDR3 nucleotides read TGTGCCAGCAGCCCAGGGGGGCACACAGATACGCAGTATTTT.

The chain carries TRBV27 and TRBJ2-1, with a weak D call TRBD1 (6 bases). CDR1 and CDR2 from the germline V gene are MNHEY and SMNVEV (reference sequence). There are 13 residues in the CDR3. V gave up 2 bases and J gave up 4 bases, with 6 bases separating them. The CDR3 coding sequence is TGTGCCAGCAGTTTACAGGGGTACAATGAGCAGTTCTTC. It yields the protein CASSLQGYNEQFF.

This chain uses TRBV7-6 with TRBJ1-4; D may be TRBD1 (6 bases). The CDR3 is 14 residues long. CDR1 SGHVS and CDR2 FNYEAQ come from the germline V gene. Between the trimmed V and J ends, which lost 5 bases and 8 bases, there was a span of 15 bases. CDR3 protein: CASSPMGGQEKLFF. CDR3 nucleotides: TGTGCCAGCAGCCCCATGGGGGGCCAGGAAAAACTGTTTTTT.

The chain has TRBV9 and TRBJ2-1; tentative D call: TRBD2 (5 bases). This CDR3 is 15 amino acids long. V was trimmed by 1 base and J by 0 bases, leaving 8 bases between them. CDR1 SGDLS and CDR2 YYNGEE come from the germline V gene. CDR3 sequence reads: CASSVTGSSYNEQFF. CDR3 sequence (DNA): TGTGCCAGCAGCGTAACGGGGAGCTCCTACAATGAGCAGTTCTTC. The entire variable domain, with the rest obtained from reference TRBV9 and TRBJ2-1, is as follows: DSGVTQTPKHLITATGQRVTLRCSPRSGDLSVYWYQQSLDQGLQFLIQYYNGEERAKGNILERFSAQQFPDLHSELNLSSLELGDSALYFCASSVTGSSYNEQFFGPGTRLTVL.

V gene TRBV29-1 combines with J gene TRBJ2-1, with D maybe TRBD1 (6 bases). V was trimmed by 2 bases and J by 0 bases, leaving 14 bases between them. Germline assignment: CDR1 SQVTM and CDR2 ANQGSEA. The CDR3 contains 16 residues. CDR3 coding DNA: TGCAGCGTTGAAATACCAGGGGAGAGCTCCTACAATGAGCAGTTCTTC. It encodes CSVEIPGESSYNEQFF.

The rearrangement joins TRBV19 to TRBJ2-2; unclear D gene. V shed 3 bases and J shed 7 bases, with 3 bases lying between them. There are 11 residues in the CDR3. Germline assignment: CDR1 LNHDA and CDR2 SQIVND (reference sequence). CDR3 DNA sequence: TGTGCCAGTAGTATTGGCGGGGAGCTGTTTTTT. Residues: CASSIGGELFF.

The chain uses TRBV11-2 and TRBJ1-4; 9 bases fit TRBD1. J was trimmed by 8 bases and V by 6 bases; bases with no gene match: 7. Germline loops: CDR1 SGHAT, CDR2 FQNNGV. The CDR3 is made up of 14 amino acids. The CDR3 region is CASSPRTGDEKLFF. For the CDR3, the DNA is TGTGCCAGCAGTCCTAGGACAGGGGACGAAAAACTGTTTTTT. The variable domain in full, completed from reference TRBV11-2 and TRBJ1-4, reads EAGVAQSPRYKIIEKRQSVAFWCNPISGHATLYWYQQILGQGPKLLIQFQNNGVVDDSQLPKDRFSAERLKGVDSTLKIQPAKLEDSAVYLCASSPRTGDEKLFFGSGTQLSVL.

The chain is built from TRBV25-1 and TRBJ1-1; no definite D call. The CDR3 loop spans 11 amino acids. V was clipped by 4 bases and J by 8 bases, with 8 bases between them. Germline loops: CDR1 MGHDK, CDR2 SYGVNS. The CDR3 bases are TGTGCCAGCAGTGCCCCCCAAGAAGCTTTCTTT. This codes for CASSAPQEAFF.

This rearrangement joins TRBV5-3 to TRBJ2-5; D remains unclear. The closer fit of TRBJ2-7 to the DNA end suggests the J call may be wrong. TRBV5-3 is assigned to the ORF class and has an uncertain function. CDR3 length equals 14 residues. CDR3 residues: CARSSGCSSYEQYF. CDR3 bases: TGTGCCAGAAGCTCCGGGTGCAGCTCCTACGAGCAGTACTTC.

The chain links TRBV4-1 to TRBJ1-1; D uncertain. From germline, CDR1 is MGHRA and CDR2 YSYEKL. This CDR3 has 16 residues. Trimming removed 2 bases at V and 3 bases at J, with 16 bases between. DNA for the CDR3: TGCGCCAGCAGCCAATCGATCGGGTCTGAGGACACTGAAGCTTTCTTT. Translated, it gives CASSQSIGSEDTEAFF.

V usage is TRBV28 and J usage is TRBJ1-5; 9 nucleotides line up with TRBD1. The germline gives CDR1 MDHEN, CDR2 SYDVKM. V gave up 3 bases and J gave up 3 bases; unmatched junction bases: 6. This CDR3 is built from 16 residues. CDR3 region: CASSFGTGLVNQPQHF. In DNA, the CDR3 is TGTGCCAGCAGTTTCGGGACAGGGTTGGTCAATCAGCCCCAGCATTTT.

This clone was seen a single time. The V call is TRBV9, the J call TRBJ1-4; D gene uncertain. V gave up 0 bases and J gave up 2 bases, with 11 bases separating them. The germline V gene has CDR1 SGDLS and CDR2 YYNGEE. This CDR3 is built from 16 residues. CDR3 loop: CASSVDPSGTNEKLFF. The CDR3, as DNA: TGTGCCAGCAGCGTAGACCCATCTGGGACTAATGAAAAACTGTTTTTT.

The chain couples TRBV13 to TRBJ2-3, with D perhaps assigned TRBD1 or TRBD2 (6 bases each). CDR1 PRHDT and CDR2 FYEKMQ come from the germline V gene (reference sequence). V gave up 2 bases and J gave up 5 bases, with 11 bases separating them. The CDR3 loop spans 14 amino acids. The CDR3 sequence is CASSLRGPGDTQYF. CDR3 DNA: TGTGCCAGCAGCTTACGGGGGCCTGGAGATACGCAGTATTTT.